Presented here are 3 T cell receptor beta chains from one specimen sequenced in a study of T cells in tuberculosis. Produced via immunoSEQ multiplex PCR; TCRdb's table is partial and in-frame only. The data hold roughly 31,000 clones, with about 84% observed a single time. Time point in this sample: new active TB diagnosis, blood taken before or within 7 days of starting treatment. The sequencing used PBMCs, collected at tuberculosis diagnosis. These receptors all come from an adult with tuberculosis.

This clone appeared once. In DNA form, the CDR3 reads TGTGCCAGCTCACAGCGACAGGGTCCGGGCTCCTACGAGCAGTACTTC. It yields the protein CASSQRQGPGSYEQYF. V usage is TRBV18 and J usage is TRBJ2-7, with 7 nucleotides matching TRBD1. The CDR3 is 16 residues long. Losses at the gene ends were 4 bases for V and 0 bases for J; bases not matched to a gene: 9. Per the germline V gene, CDR1 is KGHSH and CDR2 is LQKENI.

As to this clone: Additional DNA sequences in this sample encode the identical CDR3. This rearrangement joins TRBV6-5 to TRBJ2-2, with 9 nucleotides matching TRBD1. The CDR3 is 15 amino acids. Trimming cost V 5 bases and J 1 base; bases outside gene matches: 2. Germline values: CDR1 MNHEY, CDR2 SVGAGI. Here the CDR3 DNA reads TGTGCCAGCAGTAGACAGGGGGTGAACACCGGGGAGCTGTTTTTT. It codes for CASSRQGVNTGELFF.

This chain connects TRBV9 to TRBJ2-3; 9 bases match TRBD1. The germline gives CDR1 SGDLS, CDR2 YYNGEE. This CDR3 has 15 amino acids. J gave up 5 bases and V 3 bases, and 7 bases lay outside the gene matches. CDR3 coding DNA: TGTGCCAGCAGCGCCTCAGGGACAGGGAAAGATACGCAGTATTTT. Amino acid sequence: CASSASGTGKDTQYF.